The T cell receptor beta chain described here comes from a study of T cell responses to AZD1222 COVID-19 vaccine. Points from the study as a whole: No day 14 peak samples; only post-peak repertoires were characterized. There were mostly white British donors and more females than males, and clonal diversity was possibly underestimated.

The CDR3 consists of 14 residues. Between the trimmed V and J ends, which lost 0 bases and 2 bases, there was a span of 8 bases. Looked up from germline, CDR1 is GTSNPN and CDR2 is SVGIG (reference sequence). This clone was counted a few times. Its target is not known. The protocol was immunoSEQ multiplex PCR, while the TCRdb copy is restricted to in-frame clones and leaves out a portion. Found here are roughly 120,000 clones, nearly 90% of them singletons; the top ten hold less than 4.5%. The sequence was collected from an adult in good health. Sample: peripheral blood, taken on day 0 of AZD1222 vaccination. This chain uses TRBV30 with TRBJ1-5; D is ambiguous. The CDR3: CAWSVGLGNQPQHF. CDR3 coding DNA: TGTGCCTGGAGTGTAGGGTTGGGCAATCAGCCCCAGCATTTT.